This T cell receptor beta chain was captured in a study of T-cell reconstitution after alpha-beta-depleted transplantation in children. V dropped 4 bases and J dropped 3; count of bases not matched to a gene: 13. The CDR3 covers 18 residues. The germline CDR1 and CDR2 sequences are SGHRS and YFSETQ. Researchers prepared the TCRbeta library using unique molecular identifiers, the study reports. TCRdb reprocessed the PCR reads with MiXCR, giving one entry per CDR3 protein. The table shows roughly 570,000 distinct CDR3 sequences, with over 20% occurring only once. This clonotype was observed a few times.

The chain couples TRBV5-1 to TRBJ2-1; 10 bases fit TRBD2. The clonotype was recovered from a boy under two years old with Wiskott-Aldrich syndrome, due to receive a stem cell transplant. Sequenced here: PBMCs, sampled before TCRalphabeta/CD19-depleted stem cell transplant. The CDR3 loop reads CASSPELAGVSGYNEQFF. CDR3 nucleotides: TGCGCCAGCAGCCCCGAGCTAGCGGGAGTGTCTGGCTACAATGAGCAGTTCTTC.